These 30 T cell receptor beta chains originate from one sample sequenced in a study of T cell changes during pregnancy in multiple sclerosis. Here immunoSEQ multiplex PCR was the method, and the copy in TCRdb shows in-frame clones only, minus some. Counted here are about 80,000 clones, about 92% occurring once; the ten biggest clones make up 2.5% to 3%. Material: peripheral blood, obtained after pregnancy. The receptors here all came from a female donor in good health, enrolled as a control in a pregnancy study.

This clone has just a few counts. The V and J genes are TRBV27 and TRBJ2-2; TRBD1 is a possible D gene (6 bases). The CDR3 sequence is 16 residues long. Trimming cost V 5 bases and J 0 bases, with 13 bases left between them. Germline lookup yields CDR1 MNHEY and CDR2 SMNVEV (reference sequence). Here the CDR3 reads CASSTWTASNTGELFF. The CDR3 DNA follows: TGTGCCAGCAGTACCTGGACAGCGTCGAACACCGGGGAGCTGTTTTTT.

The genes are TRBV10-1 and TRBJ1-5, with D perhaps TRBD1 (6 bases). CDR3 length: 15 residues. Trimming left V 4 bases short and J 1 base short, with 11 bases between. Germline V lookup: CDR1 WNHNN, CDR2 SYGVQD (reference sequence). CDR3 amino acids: CASSVYRESNQPQHF. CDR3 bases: TGCGCCAGCAGTGTATACAGGGAGAGCAATCAGCCCCAGCATTTT.

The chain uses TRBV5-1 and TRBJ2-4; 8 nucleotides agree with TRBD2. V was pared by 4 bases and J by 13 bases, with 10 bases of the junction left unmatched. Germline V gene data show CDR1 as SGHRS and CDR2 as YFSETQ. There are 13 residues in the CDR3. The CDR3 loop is CASSPPGLAVQYF. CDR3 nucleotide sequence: TGCGCCAGCAGCCCCCCTGGACTAGCCGTCCAGTACTTC. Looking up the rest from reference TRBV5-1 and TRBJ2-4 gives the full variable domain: KAGVTQTPRYLIKTRGQQVTLSCSPISGHRSVSWYQQTPGQGLQFLFEYFSETQRNKGNFPGRFSGRQFSNSRSEMNVSTLELGDSALYLCASSPPGLAVQYFGAGTRLSVL.

Here the CDR3 DNA reads TGTGCCATCAGTGAGTCGAGGGGGCGCTATGGCTACACCTTC. Protein product: CAISESRGRYGYTF. The chain recombines TRBV10-3 with TRBJ1-2; the match to TRBD1 covers 7 bases. The CDR3 length is 14 residues. Germline CDR1 is ENHRY and CDR2 is SYGVKD. V lost 0 bases, J lost 4 bases, and 2 bases stayed unmatched.

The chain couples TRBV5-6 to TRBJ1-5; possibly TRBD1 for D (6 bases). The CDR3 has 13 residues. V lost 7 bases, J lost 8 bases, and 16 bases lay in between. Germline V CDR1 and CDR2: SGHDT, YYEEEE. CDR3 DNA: TGTGCCAGCGGGAGGGGGGGGGATAAGCCCCAGCATTTT. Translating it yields CASGRGGDKPQHF.

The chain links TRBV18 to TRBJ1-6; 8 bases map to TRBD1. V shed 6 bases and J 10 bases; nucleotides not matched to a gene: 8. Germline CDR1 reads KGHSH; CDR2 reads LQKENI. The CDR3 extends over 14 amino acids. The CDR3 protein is CASSTGTGSSPLHF. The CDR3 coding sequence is TGTGCCAGCTCTACCGGGACAGGAAGCTCACCCCTCCACTTT.

For the CDR3, the DNA is TGCAGCGTCCGACTCAGGACAGAAAACGAGCAGTACTTC. Amino acid sequence: CSVRLRTENEQYF. The V call is TRBV29-1, the J call TRBJ2-7, with D maybe TRBD1 (6 bases). This CDR3 is built from 13 residues. Per germline, CDR1 SQVTM and CDR2 ANQGSEA. Trimming pared 6 bases from V and 5 bases from J, leaving 17 bases between.

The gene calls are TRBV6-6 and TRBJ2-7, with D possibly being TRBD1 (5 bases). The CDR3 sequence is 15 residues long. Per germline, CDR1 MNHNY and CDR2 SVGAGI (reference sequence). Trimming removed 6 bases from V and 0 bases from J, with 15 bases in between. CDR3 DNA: TGTGCCAGCAGCCCAGTGGGGCTGAGCTCCTACGAGCAGTACTTC. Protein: CASSPVGLSSYEQYF.

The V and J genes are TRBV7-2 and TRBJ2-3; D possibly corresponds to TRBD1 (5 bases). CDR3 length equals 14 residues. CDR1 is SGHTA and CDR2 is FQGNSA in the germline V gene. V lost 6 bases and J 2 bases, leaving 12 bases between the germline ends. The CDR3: CASSISGATDTQYF. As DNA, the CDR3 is TGTGCCAGCAGTATTAGTGGGGCCACAGATACGCAGTATTTT. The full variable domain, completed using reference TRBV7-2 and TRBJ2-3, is GAGVSQSPSNKVTEKGKDVELRCDPISGHTALYWYRQSLGQGLEFLIYFQGNSAPDKSGLPSDRFSAERTGGSVSTLTIQRTQQEDSAVYLCASSISGATDTQYFGPGTRLTVL.

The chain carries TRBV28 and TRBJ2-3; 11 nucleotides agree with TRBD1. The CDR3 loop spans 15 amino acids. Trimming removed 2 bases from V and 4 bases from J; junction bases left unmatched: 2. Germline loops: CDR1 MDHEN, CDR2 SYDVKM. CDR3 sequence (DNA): TGTGCCAGCAGTTTAGGGACAGGGGGAGCAGATACGCAGTATTTT. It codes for CASSLGTGGADTQYF.

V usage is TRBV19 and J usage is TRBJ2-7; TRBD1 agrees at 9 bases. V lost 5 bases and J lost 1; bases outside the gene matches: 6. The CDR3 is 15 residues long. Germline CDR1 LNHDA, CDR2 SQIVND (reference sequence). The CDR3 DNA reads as TGTGCCAGTAGTCCTCGGGGACAGGGATCCTACGAGCAGTACTTC. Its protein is CASSPRGQGSYEQYF.

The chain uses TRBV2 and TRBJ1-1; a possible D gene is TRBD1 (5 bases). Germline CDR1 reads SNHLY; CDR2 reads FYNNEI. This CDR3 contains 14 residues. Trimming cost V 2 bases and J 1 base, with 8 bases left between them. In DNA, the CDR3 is TGTGCCAGCAGTGAACGCGGGGGGAACACTGAAGCTTTCTTT. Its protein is CASSERGGNTEAFF.

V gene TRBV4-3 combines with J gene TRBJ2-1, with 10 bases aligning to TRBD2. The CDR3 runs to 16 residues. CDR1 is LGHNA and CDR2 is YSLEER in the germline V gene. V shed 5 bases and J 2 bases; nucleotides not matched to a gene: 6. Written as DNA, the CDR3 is TGCGCCAGCAGCAAAAGGACTAGCGGAACCTACAATGAGCAGTTCTTC. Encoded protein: CASSKRTSGTYNEQFF.

The CDR3 is CSVGGFDSETSGNTIYF. CDR3 in DNA: TGCAGCGTTGGGGGCTTCGACAGCGAAACCTCTGGAAACACCATATATTTT. V gene TRBV29-1 combines with J gene TRBJ1-3; perhaps TRBD1 as D (5 bases). V was shortened by 4 bases and J by 0 bases, with 19 bases between the two germline ends. The germline V gene has CDR1 SQVTM and CDR2 ANQGSEA. This CDR3 comprises 17 residues.

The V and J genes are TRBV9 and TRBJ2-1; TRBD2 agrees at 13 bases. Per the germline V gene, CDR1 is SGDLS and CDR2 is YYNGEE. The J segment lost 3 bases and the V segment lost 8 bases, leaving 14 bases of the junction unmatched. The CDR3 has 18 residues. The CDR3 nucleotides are TGTGCCAGAAGAGAAGGGACTAGCGGGAACCTCATCTACAATGAGCAGTTCTTC. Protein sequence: CARREGTSGNLIYNEQFF.

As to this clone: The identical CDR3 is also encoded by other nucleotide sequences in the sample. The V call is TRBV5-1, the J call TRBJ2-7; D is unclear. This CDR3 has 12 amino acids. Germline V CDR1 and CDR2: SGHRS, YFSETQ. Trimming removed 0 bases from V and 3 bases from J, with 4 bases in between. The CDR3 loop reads CASSLVGYEQYF. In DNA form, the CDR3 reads TGCGCCAGCAGCTTGGTCGGCTACGAGCAGTACTTC.

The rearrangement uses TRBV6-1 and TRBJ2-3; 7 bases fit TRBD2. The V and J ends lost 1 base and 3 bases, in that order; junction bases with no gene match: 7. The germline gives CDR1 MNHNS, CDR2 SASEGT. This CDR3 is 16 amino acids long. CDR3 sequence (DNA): TGTGCCAGCAGTGAAGAGGCGGCGGGAGCAACAGATACGCAGTATTTT. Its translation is CASSEEAAGATDTQYF.

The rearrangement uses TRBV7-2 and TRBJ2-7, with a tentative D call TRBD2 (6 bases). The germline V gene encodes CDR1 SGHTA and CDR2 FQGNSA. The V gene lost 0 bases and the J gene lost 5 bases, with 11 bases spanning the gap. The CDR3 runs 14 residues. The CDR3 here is CASSLAASVNEQYF. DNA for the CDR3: TGTGCCAGCAGCTTAGCGGCTAGCGTAAACGAGCAGTACTTC.

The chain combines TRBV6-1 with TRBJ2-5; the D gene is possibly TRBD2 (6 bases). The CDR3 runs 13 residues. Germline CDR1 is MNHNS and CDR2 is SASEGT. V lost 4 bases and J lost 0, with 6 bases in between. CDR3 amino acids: CASSAGDQETQYF. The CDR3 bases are TGTGCCAGCAGTGCGGGGGACCAAGAGACCCAGTACTTC.

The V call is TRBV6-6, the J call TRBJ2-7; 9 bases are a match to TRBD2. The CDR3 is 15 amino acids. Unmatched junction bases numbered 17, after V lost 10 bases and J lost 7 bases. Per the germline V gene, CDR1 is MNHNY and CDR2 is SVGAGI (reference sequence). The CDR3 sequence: CATAPPGSGRGEQYF. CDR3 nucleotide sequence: TGTGCCACCGCCCCCCCAGGTAGCGGGAGAGGTGAGCAGTACTTC.

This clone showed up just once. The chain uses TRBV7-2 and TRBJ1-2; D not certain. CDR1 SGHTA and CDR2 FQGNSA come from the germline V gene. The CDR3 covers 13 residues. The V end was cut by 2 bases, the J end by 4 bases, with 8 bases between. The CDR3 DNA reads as TGTGCCAGCAGCTTAAACACAGCCTATGGCTACACCTTC. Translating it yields CASSLNTAYGYTF.

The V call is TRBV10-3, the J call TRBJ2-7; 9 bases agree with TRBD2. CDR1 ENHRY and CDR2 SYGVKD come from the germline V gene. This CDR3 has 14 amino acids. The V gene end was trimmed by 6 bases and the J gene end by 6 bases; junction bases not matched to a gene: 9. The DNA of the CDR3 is TGTGCCATCAGCCCGCTAGCGGGGTGGCGCGAGCAGTACTTC. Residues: CAISPLAGWREQYF.

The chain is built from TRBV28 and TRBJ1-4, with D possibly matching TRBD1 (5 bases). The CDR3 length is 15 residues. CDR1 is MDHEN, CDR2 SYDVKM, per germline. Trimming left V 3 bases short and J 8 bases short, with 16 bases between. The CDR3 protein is CASSFFRRGWEKLFF. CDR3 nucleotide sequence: TGTGCCAGCAGTTTTTTCAGGAGGGGCTGGGAAAAACTGTTTTTT.

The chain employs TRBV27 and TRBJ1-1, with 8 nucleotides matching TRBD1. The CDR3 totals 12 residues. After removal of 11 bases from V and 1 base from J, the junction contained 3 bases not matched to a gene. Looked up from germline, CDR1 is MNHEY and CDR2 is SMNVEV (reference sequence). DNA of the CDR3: TGTGCCGGTGACAGGGGGAACACTGAAGCTTTCTTT. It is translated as CAGDRGNTEAFF.

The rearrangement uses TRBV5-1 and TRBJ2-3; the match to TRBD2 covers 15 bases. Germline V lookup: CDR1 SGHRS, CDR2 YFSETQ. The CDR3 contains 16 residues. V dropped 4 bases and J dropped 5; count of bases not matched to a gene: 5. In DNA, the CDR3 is TGCGCCAGCAGCACCGGACTAGCGGGGGGGCAAGATACGCAGTATTTT. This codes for CASSTGLAGGQDTQYF.

CDR3 coding DNA: TGTGCCAGCAGCTTAACACCCACCGGGGAGCTGTTTTTT. Protein product: CASSLTPTGELFF. This chain uses TRBV7-8 with TRBJ2-2; D remains unclear. The germline CDR1 and CDR2 sequences are SGHVS and FQNEAQ. V lost 2 bases, J lost 4 bases, and 5 bases lay in between. The length of the CDR3 is 13 residues.

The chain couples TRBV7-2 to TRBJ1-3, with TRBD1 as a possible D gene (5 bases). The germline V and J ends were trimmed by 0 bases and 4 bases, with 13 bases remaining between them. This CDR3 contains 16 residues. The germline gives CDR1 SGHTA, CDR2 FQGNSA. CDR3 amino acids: CASSLAKAGSGNTIYF. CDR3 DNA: TGTGCCAGCAGCTTAGCGAAGGCAGGGTCGGGAAACACCATATATTTT.

In DNA form, the CDR3 reads TGTGCCAGCAGCTTTGAGGTGGAGGAGACCCAGTACTTC. Amino acid sequence: CASSFEVEETQYF. The chain joins TRBV7-9 to TRBJ2-5; D gene unclear. This CDR3 is built from 13 residues. V gave up 3 bases and J gave up 5 bases, with 10 bases separating them. Germline lookup yields CDR1 SEHNR and CDR2 FQNEAQ (reference sequence).

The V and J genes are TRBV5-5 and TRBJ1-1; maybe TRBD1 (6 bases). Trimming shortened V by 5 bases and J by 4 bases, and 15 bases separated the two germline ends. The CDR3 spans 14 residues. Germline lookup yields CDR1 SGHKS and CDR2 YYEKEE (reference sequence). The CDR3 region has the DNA TGTGCCAGCAGTTTATGGCAGGGGACCACTGAAGCTTTCTTT. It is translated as CASSLWQGTTEAFF.

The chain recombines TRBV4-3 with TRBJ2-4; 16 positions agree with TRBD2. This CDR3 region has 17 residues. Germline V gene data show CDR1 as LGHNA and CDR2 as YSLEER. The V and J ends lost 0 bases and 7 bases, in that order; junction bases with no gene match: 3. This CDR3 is CASSQDWGLAGGNIQYF. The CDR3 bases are TGCGCCAGCAGCCAAGATTGGGGACTAGCGGGAGGGAACATTCAGTACTTC.